The sequence of this T cell receptor beta chain was determined in a study of cytomegalovirus exposure and HLA in healthy donors. Primers: 60 Vbeta forward and 13 Jbeta reverse. Some clones are missing from TCRdb's copy, which holds only in-frame ones; the method was immunoSEQ multiplex PCR. The sample consists of 60,000 to 70,000 clones, about 63% of them appearing once. This clone was observed many times. Antigen specificity is unknown. The CDR3 extends over 15 amino acids. J lost 5 bases, V lost 5 bases, and 7 bases had no gene match. Germline assignment: CDR1 MNHEY and CDR2 SVGAGI. Study-level points and caveats: Among TCR beta chains, those listed as cytomegalovirus-associated numbered over 150. Immune exposure information available was restricted to CMV serostatus. Follow-up analysis later connected one missense variant in DCLRE1C with trimming of TCR beta V- and J-genes. Clonal expansion, a later analysis showed, was greater in HLA-associated TCR beta chains than in equally common others.

The chain carries TRBV6-5 and TRBJ2-5; 11 bases fit TRBD2. The receptor comes from a man aged 35-49 years in good health and CMV-seropositive. The material sequenced was PBMCs. CDR3 in amino acids: CASSGVAGGHETQYF. The DNA for the CDR3 is TGTGCCAGCAGTGGGGTAGCGGGGGGGCATGAGACCCAGTACTTC.